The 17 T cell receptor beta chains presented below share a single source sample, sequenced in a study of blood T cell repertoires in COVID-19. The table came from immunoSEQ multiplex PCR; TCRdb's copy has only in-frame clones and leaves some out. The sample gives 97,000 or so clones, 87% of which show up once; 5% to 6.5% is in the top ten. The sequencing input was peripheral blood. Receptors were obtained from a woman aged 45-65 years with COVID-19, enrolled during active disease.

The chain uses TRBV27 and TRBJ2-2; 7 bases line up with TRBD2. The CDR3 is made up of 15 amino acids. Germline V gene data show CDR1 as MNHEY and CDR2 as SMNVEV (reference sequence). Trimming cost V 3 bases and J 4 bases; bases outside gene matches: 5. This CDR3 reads CASSLSGDPTGELFF. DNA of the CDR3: TGTGCCAGCAGTTTGAGCGGGGACCCCACCGGGGAGCTGTTTTTT.

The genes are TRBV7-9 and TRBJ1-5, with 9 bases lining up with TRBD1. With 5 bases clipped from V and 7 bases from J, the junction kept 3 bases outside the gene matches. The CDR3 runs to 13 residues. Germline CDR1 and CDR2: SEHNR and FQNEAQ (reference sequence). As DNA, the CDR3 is TGTGCCAGCAGCAGGACAGGGGAGCAGCCCCAGCATTTT. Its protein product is CASSRTGEQPQHF.

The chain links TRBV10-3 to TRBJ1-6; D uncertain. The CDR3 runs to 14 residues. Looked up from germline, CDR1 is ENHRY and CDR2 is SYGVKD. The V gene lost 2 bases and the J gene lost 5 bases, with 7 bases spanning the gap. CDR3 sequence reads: CAISEEVNNSPLHF. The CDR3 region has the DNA TGTGCCATCAGTGAGGAGGTAAATAATTCACCCCTCCACTTT.

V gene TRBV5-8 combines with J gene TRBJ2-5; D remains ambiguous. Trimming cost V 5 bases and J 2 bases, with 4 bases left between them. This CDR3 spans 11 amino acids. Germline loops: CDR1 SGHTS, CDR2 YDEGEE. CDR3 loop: CASREQETQYF. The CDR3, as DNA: TGTGCCAGCAGGGAGCAAGAGACCCAGTACTTC.

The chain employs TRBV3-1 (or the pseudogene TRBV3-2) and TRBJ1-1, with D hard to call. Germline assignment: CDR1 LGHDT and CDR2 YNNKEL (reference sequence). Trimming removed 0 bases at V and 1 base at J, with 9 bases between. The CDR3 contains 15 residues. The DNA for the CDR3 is TGTGCCAGCAGCCAAGAGTCGGGGTGGAACACTGAAGCTTTCTTT. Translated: CASSQESGWNTEAFF.

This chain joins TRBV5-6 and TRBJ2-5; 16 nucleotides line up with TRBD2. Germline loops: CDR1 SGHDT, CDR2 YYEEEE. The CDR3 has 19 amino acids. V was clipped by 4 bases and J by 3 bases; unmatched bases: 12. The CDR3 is CASSAYRGLAGGNEETQYF. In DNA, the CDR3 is TGTGCCAGCAGCGCATACCGGGGACTAGCGGGGGGGAACGAAGAGACCCAGTACTTC.

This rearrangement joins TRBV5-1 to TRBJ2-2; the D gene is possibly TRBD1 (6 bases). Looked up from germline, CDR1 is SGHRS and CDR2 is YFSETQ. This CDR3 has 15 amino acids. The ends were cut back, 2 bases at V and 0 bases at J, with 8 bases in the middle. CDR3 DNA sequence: TGCGCCAGCAGCTTTGGGACACCGAACACCGGGGAGCTGTTTTTT. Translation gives CASSFGTPNTGELFF.

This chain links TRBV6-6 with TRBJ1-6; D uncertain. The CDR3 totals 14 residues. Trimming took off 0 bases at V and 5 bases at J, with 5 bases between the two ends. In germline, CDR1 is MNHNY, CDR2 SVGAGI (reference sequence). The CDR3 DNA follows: TGTGCCAGCAGTTACTCTGAGGATAATTCACCCCTCCACTTT. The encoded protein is CASSYSEDNSPLHF.

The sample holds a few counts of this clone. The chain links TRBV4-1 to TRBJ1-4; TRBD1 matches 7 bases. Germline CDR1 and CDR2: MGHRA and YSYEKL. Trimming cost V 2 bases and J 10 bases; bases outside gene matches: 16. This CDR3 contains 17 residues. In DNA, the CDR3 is TGCGCCAGCAGCCAACCATCACAGGACAGGAAGGGTGCAAAACTGTTTTTT. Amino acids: CASSQPSQDRKGAKLFF.

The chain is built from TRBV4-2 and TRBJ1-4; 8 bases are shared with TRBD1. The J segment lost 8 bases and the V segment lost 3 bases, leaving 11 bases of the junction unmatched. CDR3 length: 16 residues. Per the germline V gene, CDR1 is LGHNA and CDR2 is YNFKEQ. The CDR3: CASSQDRQGTGEKLFF. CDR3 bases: TGTGCCAGCAGCCAGGACCGACAGGGGACTGGGGAAAAACTGTTTTTT.

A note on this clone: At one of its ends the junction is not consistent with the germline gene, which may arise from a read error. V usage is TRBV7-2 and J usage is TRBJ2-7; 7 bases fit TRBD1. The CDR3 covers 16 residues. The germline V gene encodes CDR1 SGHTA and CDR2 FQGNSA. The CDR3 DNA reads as TGTGCCAACAGCTTTGGGCCGGGACAGAGCTCCTACGAGCAGTACTTC. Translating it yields CANSFGPGQSSYEQYF. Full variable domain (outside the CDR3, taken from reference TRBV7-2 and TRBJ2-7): GAGVSQSPSNKVTEKGKDVELRCDPISGHTALYWYRQSLGQGLEFLIYFQGNSAPDKSGLPSDRFSAERTGGSVSTLTIQRTQQEDSAVYLCANSFGPGQSSYEQYFGPGTRLTVT.

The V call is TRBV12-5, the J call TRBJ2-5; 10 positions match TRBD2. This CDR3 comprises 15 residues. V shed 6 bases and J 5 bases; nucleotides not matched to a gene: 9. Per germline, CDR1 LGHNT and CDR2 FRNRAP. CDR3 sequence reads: CASGYAGTSVETQYF. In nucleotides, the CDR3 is TGTGCTAGTGGGTATGCCGGGACTAGCGTCGAGACCCAGTACTTC. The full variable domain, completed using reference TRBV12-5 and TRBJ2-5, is DARVTQTPRHKVTEMGQEVTMRCQPILGHNTVFWYRQTMMQGLELLAYFRNRAPLDDSGMPKDRFSAEMPDATLATLKIQPSEPRDSAVYFCASGYAGTSVETQYFGPGTRLLVL.

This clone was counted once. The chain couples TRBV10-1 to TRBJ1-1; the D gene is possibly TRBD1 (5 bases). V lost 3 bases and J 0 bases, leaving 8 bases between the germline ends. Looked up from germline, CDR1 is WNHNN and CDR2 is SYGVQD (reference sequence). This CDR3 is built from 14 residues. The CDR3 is CASSDTGLNTEAFF. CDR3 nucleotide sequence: TGCGCCAGCAGTGATACAGGCTTGAACACTGAAGCTTTCTTT.

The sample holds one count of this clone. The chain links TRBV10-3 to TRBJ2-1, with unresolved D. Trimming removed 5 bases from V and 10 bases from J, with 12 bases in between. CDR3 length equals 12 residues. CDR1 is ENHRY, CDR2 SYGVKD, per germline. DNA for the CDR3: TGTGCCATCAGTTTTACGGAGAGCGAGCAGTTCTTC. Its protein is CAISFTESEQFF.

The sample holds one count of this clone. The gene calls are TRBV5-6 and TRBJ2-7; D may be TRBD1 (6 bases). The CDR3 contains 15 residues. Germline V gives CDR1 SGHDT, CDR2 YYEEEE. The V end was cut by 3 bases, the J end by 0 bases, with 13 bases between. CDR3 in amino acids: CASSSRGTLSYEQYF. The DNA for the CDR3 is TGTGCCAGCAGCTCAAGGGGGACACTCTCCTACGAGCAGTACTTC.

The CDR3 sequence is CASSYRETNTEAFF. CDR3 DNA sequence: TGTGCCAGCAGTTACCGGGAGACGAACACTGAAGCTTTCTTT. The chain is built from TRBV6-5 and TRBJ1-1; D is ambiguous. The germline V gene encodes CDR1 MNHEY and CDR2 SVGAGI. The V and J ends lost 2 bases and 1 base respectively, with 8 bases between them. This CDR3 is 14 amino acids long.

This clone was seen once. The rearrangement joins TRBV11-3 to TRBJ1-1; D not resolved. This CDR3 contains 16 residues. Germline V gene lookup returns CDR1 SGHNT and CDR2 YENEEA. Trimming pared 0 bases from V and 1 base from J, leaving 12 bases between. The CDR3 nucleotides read TGTGCCAGCAGCTTAGATCGCACAGCCCAGAACACTGAAGCTTTCTTT. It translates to CASSLDRTAQNTEAFF.